This T cell receptor (beta chain) was profiled in a study of tumor and adjacent non-tumor tissue in lung cancer. For the study at large: Patients comprised about a dozen adenocarcinoma, 2 squamous cell carcinoma and 1 small cell lung cancer.

As concerns this clonotype: Its antigen is undetermined.

The germline gives CDR1 MNHEY, CDR2 SVGEGT. This CDR3 region has 14 residues. V dropped 10 bases and J dropped 15; count of bases not matched to a gene: 21. The library came from three nested PCR rounds adapted from ARM-PCR protocols. TCRdb re-analysed the multiplex PCR reads in MiXCR, keeping a single row per CDR3 protein. The table has 100,000 to 120,000 distinct CDR3 sequences, over 75% seen once. Regarding the study as a whole: In normal lung, the top 100 clones were significantly more dominant than in tumor.

No cell sorting was done before RNA was extracted from the tissue. Between August and November 2014, newly diagnosed, chemotherapy-naive lung cancer patients underwent thoracic surgery in China. The chain recombines TRBV6-2 or TRBV6-3 with TRBJ2-3; 8 nucleotides agree with TRBD1. The clonotype originates from a man aged 65 to 79 with non-small cell lung cancer. Sequencing was done on a sample of lung tumor tissue. The CDR3 sequence is CATRTGMITDTHYF. Here the CDR3 DNA reads TGTGCCACCCGGACAGGGATGATCACAGATACTCATTATTTT.